This TCR beta chain was documented in a study of beta chain features in type 1 diabetes. The CDR3 runs 16 residues. V shed 5 bases, J shed 2 bases, and the junction held 12 bases outside the gene matches. From germline, CDR1 is SQVTM and CDR2 ANQGSEA. TCRB transcripts that were expressed got sequenced, as all of the isolated RNA had been reverse transcribed. There were approximately 3.7 million reads on average in the naive, central memory and regulatory T cell samples. The assay was immunoSEQ multiplex PCR, and TCRdb's table has in-frame clones only and misses some. The repertoire has 130,000 or so clones, roughly 10% of them found once; the top ten carry 0.55% to 0.75%.

Material for sequencing was central memory CD4+ T cells from blood. The receptor was derived from a woman aged 35 to 49 in good health. The V and J genes are TRBV29-1 and TRBJ2-3; 8 nucleotides match TRBD2. The CDR3 protein is CSVSSGGVSITDTQYF. In DNA, the CDR3 is TGCAGCGTTAGTTCCGGGGGGGTCTCGATCACAGATACGCAGTATTTT.